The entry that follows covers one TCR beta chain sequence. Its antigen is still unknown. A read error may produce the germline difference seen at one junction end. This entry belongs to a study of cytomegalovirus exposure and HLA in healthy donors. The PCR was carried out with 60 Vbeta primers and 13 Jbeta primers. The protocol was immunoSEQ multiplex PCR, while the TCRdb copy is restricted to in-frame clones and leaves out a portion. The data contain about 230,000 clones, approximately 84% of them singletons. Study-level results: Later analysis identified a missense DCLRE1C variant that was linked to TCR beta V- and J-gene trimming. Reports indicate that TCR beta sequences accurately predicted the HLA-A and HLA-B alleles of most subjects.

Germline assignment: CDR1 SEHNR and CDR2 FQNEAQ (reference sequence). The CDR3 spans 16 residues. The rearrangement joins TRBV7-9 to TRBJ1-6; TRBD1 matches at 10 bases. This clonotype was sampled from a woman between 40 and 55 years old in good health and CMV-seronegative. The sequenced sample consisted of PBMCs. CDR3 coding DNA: TGTTCCAGCAGCTTGGGACGGACAGGGGGAAATTCACCCCTCCACTTT. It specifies CSSSLGRTGGNSPLHF. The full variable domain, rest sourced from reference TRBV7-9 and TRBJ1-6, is DTGVSQNPRHKITKRGQNVTFRCDPISEHNRLYWYRQTLGQGPEFLTYFQNEAQLEKSRLLSDRFSAERPKGSFSTLEIQRTEQGDSAMYLCSSSLGRTGGNSPLHFGNGTRLTVT.